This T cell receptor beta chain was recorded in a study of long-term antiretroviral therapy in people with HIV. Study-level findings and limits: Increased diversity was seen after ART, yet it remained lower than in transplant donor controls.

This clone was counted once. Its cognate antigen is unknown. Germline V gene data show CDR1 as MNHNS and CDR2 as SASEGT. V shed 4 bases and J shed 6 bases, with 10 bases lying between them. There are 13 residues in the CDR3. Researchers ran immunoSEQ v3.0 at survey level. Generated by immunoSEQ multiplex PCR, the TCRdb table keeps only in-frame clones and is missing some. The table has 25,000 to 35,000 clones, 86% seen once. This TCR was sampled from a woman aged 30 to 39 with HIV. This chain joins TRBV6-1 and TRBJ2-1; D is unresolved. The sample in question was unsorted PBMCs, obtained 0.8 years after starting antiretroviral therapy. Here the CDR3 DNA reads TGTGCCAGCAGTGTATTAGCTAGCAATGAGCAGTTCTTC. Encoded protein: CASSVLASNEQFF.